This TCR beta chain was obtained from a study of beta chain features in type 1 diabetes. Expressed TCRB transcripts were sequenced, since all the RNA that had been isolated was reverse transcribed. Profiled with immunoSEQ multiplex PCR; TCRdb holds only in-frame clones, not every one. The table includes about 350,000 clones, 20% detected once. After removal of 4 bases from V and 5 bases from J, the junction contained 13 bases not matched to a gene. The length of the CDR3 is 16 residues. From germline, CDR1 is SGDLS and CDR2 YYNGEE. This clonotype was obtained from a woman younger than 35 in good health. V usage is TRBV9 and J usage is TRBJ2-5, with 8 bases fitting TRBD1. The sequencing input was naive CD4+ T cells from blood. The CDR3 loop reads CASSPSLRQGRETQYF. The CDR3 region has the DNA TGTGCCAGCAGCCCAAGTCTCCGACAGGGGCGGGAGACCCAGTACTTC.